This T cell receptor beta chain was obtained from a study of CD8 T cells in ankylosing spondylitis. Study-wide results and caveats: Researchers report that disease-linked clones proved CD8+ and relatively rare in peripheral blood.

V lost 6 bases to trimming and J lost 6 bases, with 14 bases between them. Germline V lookup: CDR1 MNHNS, CDR2 SASEGT. This CDR3 contains 14 residues. This clonotype was observed a few times. Its antigen remains unidentified. For TCR beta, libraries came from quantitative 5'-RACE with molecular barcodes. One entry per CDR3 protein, called by TCRdb with MiXCR from the 5' RACE reads. The table shows about 250,000 distinct CDR3 sequences, with over 15% occurring only once. The material sequenced was blood, either unsorted or a sorted T cell fraction (not recorded which). The receptor's source is a male donor with ankylosing spondylitis or in good health (not recorded which). V usage is TRBV6-1 and J usage is TRBJ2-2, with D maybe TRBD2 (6 bases). The CDR3 sequence is CASRPTGGAGELFF. The CDR3 DNA is TGTGCCAGCAGACCGACCGGGGGAGCCGGGGAGCTGTTTTTT.